This T cell receptor beta chain was found in a study of blood T cell repertoires in COVID-19. Overall study: Whether acute or convalescent, the COVID-19 samples came from the United States, Italy and Spain.

Followed over time, Seattle patients had been enrolled while infection was active. V gave up 3 bases and J gave up 4 bases, with 9 bases separating them. The CDR3 sequence is 13 residues long. Authors' analysis steps: It was from reference gene primer amplification that nucleated cell counts were estimated. The repertoire was sequenced with immunoSEQ multiplex PCR; TCRdb's copy has only in-frame clones and lacks some. V and J calls and clone size are those listed in that table; D and trimming were worked out from the DNA. The table includes approximately 300,000 clones, more than 80% detected once. Material: peripheral blood. The sequence was obtained from a woman aged 30 to 39 with COVID-19, enrolled during active disease. The V gene is TRBV12-3 or TRBV12-4, the J gene TRBJ1-2, with no clear D. This CDR3 is CASSLAGSYGYTF. As DNA, the CDR3 is TGTGCCAGCAGTTTGGCAGGTTCCTATGGCTACACCTTC.